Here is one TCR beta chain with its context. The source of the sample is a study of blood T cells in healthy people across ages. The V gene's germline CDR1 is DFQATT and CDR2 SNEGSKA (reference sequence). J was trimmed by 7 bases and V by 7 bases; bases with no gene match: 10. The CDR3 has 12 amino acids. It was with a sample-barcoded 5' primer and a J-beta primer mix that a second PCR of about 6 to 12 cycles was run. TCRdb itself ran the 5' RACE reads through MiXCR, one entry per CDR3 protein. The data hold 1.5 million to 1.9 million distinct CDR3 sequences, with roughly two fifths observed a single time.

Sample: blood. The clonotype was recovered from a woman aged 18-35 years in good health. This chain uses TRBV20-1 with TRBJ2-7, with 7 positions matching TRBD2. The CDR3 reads CSVAGVLREQYF. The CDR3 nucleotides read TGCAGTGTCGCGGGAGTATTGCGAGAGCAGTACTTC.